The 23 T cell receptor beta chains listed next were all sequenced from one sample in a study of blood T cells in healthy people across ages. Using a J-beta primer mix together with a sample-barcoded 5' primer, a second PCR was run for about 7 to 12 cycles. MiXCR, applied by TCRdb to the 5' RACE reads, yields one record per CDR3 protein. This sample has about 630,000 distinct CDR3 sequences, with more than 20% found just once. The sequenced sample was blood. The origin of the receptors is a man in his sixties or seventies in good health.

CDR3 in DNA: TGTGCCAGCAGCCAAAGCAGGGAGGGGACCCAGTACTTC. Its translation: CASSQSREGTQYF. The chain is built from TRBV3-1 and TRBJ2-5; 7 nucleotides align to TRBD2. CDR1 is LGHDT and CDR2 is YNNKEL in the germline V gene (reference sequence). The junction had 4 bases not matched to a gene; V was cut back by 2 bases and J by 7 bases. The CDR3 totals 13 residues.

The chain combines TRBV7-8 with TRBJ2-3; a possible D gene is TRBD1 (5 bases). The V gene's germline CDR1 is SGHVS and CDR2 FQNEAQ. CDR3 size: 13 residues. The V and J ends lost 5 bases and 1 base respectively, with 7 bases between them. CDR3 nucleotides: TGTGCCAGCAGCCGACAGCGCACAGATACGCAGTATTTT. Translating gives CASSRQRTDTQYF.

This clonotype came up a few times. The chain is built from TRBV24-1 and TRBJ2-1; TRBD1 or TRBD2 may be the D gene (5 bases each). The V gene lost 5 bases and the J gene lost 5 bases, with 12 bases spanning the gap. Germline CDR1 KGHDR, CDR2 SFDVKD. This CDR3 has 14 amino acids. This CDR3 reads CATSGRDANNEQFF. CDR3 coding DNA: TGTGCCACCAGTGGACGGGACGCAAACAATGAGCAGTTCTTC.

Only a few counts were recorded for this clonotype. The chain joins TRBV5-1 to TRBJ2-7; 8 bases align to TRBD1. The V and J ends lost 4 bases and 5 bases, in that order; junction bases with no gene match: 11. CDR3 length equals 15 residues. Germline CDR1 SGHRS, CDR2 YFSETQ. DNA for the CDR3: TGCGCCAGCAGCGAGGGAAGACAGGGGAACAACGAGCAGTACTTC. Amino acids: CASSEGRQGNNEQYF.

This clonotype was counted between two and nine times. V usage is TRBV10-3 and J usage is TRBJ2-5; D possibly matches TRBD1 or TRBD2 (7 bases each). The germline V gene encodes CDR1 ENHRY and CDR2 SYGVKD. The CDR3 spans 16 residues. V was shortened by 6 bases and J by 5 bases, with 22 bases between the two germline ends. The CDR3 DNA sequence: TGTGCCATCAGCCCCGGGGGAGGGGGCGTTACGGAGACCCAGTACTTC. It codes for CAISPGGGGVTETQYF.

The chain carries TRBV20-1 and TRBJ2-2, with 7 bases that match TRBD2. V lost 0 bases to trimming and J lost 6 bases; unmatched junction nucleotides: 10. From germline, CDR1 is DFQATT and CDR2 SNEGSKA (reference sequence). CDR3 length equals 16 residues. CDR3 amino acids: CSARDSREGLSGELFF. The CDR3 DNA reads as TGCAGTGCTAGAGATTCGAGGGAGGGCCTATCCGGGGAGCTGTTTTTT.

V is TRBV10-3 and J is TRBJ2-6, with D maybe TRBD1 (7 bases). In germline, CDR1 is ENHRY, CDR2 SYGVKD. The CDR3 runs to 18 residues. V was clipped by 2 bases and J by 1 base, with 15 bases between them. CDR3 amino acids: CAISEGQVGGSGANVLTF. CDR3 DNA: TGTGCCATCAGTGAGGGACAGGTGGGGGGATCTGGGGCCAACGTCCTGACTTTC.

This clonotype was counted only a few times. The chain joins TRBV12-3 or TRBV12-4 to TRBJ1-5; no clear D. The germline V and J ends were trimmed by 6 bases and 5 bases, with 11 bases remaining between them. There are 13 residues in the CDR3. The CDR3 here is CASSHSGDQPQHF. In DNA, the CDR3 is TGTGCCAGCAGCCACTCTGGAGATCAGCCCCAGCATTTT.

In its sample, this clonotype was seen a few times. The chain carries TRBV28 and TRBJ2-5; D call uncertain. Germline CDR1 is MDHEN and CDR2 is SYDVKM. V was pared by 3 bases and J by 0 bases, with 8 bases between. CDR3 length equals 14 residues. CDR3 in amino acids: CASSFERNQETQYF. CDR3 nucleotides: TGTGCCAGCAGTTTTGAGCGTAACCAAGAGACCCAGTACTTC.

This clonotype was seen a handful of times. V gene TRBV3-1 combines with J gene TRBJ2-2; 8 nucleotides align to TRBD2. Per the germline V gene, CDR1 is LGHDT and CDR2 is YNNKEL (reference sequence). The junction had 8 bases not matched to a gene; V was cut back by 3 bases and J by 2 bases. The CDR3 extends over 17 amino acids. This CDR3 is CASSHAPGTSNTGELFF. In DNA, the CDR3 is TGTGCCAGCAGCCACGCCCCCGGGACTAGTAACACCGGGGAGCTGTTTTTT.

The chain carries TRBV20-1 and TRBJ1-4; D call uncertain. Trimming left V 1 base short and J 7 bases short, with 7 bases between. Germline lookup yields CDR1 DFQATT and CDR2 SNEGSKA (reference sequence). The CDR3 spans 12 residues. CDR3: CSARVVSEKLFF. The DNA of the CDR3 is TGCAGTGCTAGAGTCGTGTCTGAAAAACTGTTTTTT.

This rearrangement joins TRBV29-1 to TRBJ2-7; D uncertain. There are 15 residues in the CDR3. V lost 4 bases to trimming and J lost 0 bases, with 16 bases between them. The germline V gene encodes CDR1 SQVTM and CDR2 ANQGSEA. The CDR3 region is CSVVRRLSSSYEQYF. CDR3 in DNA: TGCAGCGTTGTTCGCAGACTCTCGAGCTCCTACGAGCAGTACTTC.

This clonotype was seen more than once but under ten times. The V and J genes are TRBV15 and TRBJ2-5; D perhaps matches TRBD1 (6 bases). Trimming removed 1 base at V and 11 bases at J, with 17 bases between. Germline V gene sequence: CDR1 LNHNV, CDR2 YYDKDF (reference sequence). This CDR3 is built from 14 residues. The CDR3 DNA follows: TGTGCCACCAGCAGAGTCCAGGGGACATGGGAGCAGTACTTC. This gives the protein CATSRVQGTWEQYF. The whole variable domain, filled in from reference TRBV15 and TRBJ2-5, reads DAMVIQNPRYQVTQFGKPVTLSCSQTLNHNVMYWYQQKSSQAPKLLFHYYDKDFNNEADTPDNFQSRRPNTSFCFLDIRSPGLGDTAMYLCATSRVQGTWEQYFGPGTRLLVL.

J is TRBJ2-1 and V is TRBV7-2; the match to TRBD2 covers 7 bases. The J call is in doubt because the DNA end fits TRBJ2-5 better. CDR1 SGHTA and CDR2 FQGNSA come from the germline V gene. The CDR3 is made up of 13 amino acids. The CDR3 loop is CASSLGRERTQYF. The CDR3 DNA follows: TGTGCCAGCAGCTTGGGGCGGGAGCGGACCCAGTACTTC.

V usage is TRBV7-9 and J usage is TRBJ2-5; 8 bases fit TRBD2. The end of the DNA fits TRBJ2-1 better, so the J call may be wrong. This CDR3 is 16 amino acids long. Germline V lookup: CDR1 SEHNR, CDR2 FQNEAQ (reference sequence). The DNA of the CDR3 is TGTGCCAGCAGCTTAGGGCCGGGAGGGCCGTTGGATGAGCAGTTCTTC. This sequence encodes CASSLGPGGPLDEQFF.

This clonotype was picked up a small number of times. The chain employs TRBV29-1 and TRBJ2-5; TRBD1 matches at 7 bases. The CDR3 contains 12 residues. Germline CDR1 and CDR2: SQVTM and ANQGSEA. The junction had 7 bases not matched to a gene; V was cut back by 7 bases and J by 5 bases. In DNA form, the CDR3 reads TGCAGCGCCTACGAGGGGGCGGAGACCCAGTACTTC. This translates into CSAYEGAETQYF.

The chain combines TRBV6-1 with TRBJ2-2, with D unresolved. Per the germline V gene, CDR1 is MNHNS and CDR2 is SASEGT. This CDR3 contains 14 residues. V lost 5 bases to trimming and J lost 7 bases, with 14 bases between them. CDR3 sequence (DNA): TGTGCCAGCAGTCCGATGGGTTCAATCGGGGAGCTGTTTTTT. Protein: CASSPMGSIGELFF.

The chain couples TRBV2 to TRBJ2-7; D is ambiguous. CDR3 size: 12 residues. Trimming pared 9 bases from V and 0 bases from J, leaving 9 bases between. Germline CDR1 SNHLY, CDR2 FYNNEI. The CDR3: CASRPYSYEQYF. The CDR3 coding sequence is TGTGCCAGTCGCCCCTACTCCTACGAGCAGTACTTC.

This clonotype was detected a few times. The V call is TRBV12-3 or TRBV12-4, the J call TRBJ2-5; possibly TRBD2 for D (7 bases). The germline V and J ends were trimmed by 3 bases and 9 bases, with 20 bases remaining between them. The CDR3 loop spans 15 amino acids. CDR3 DNA: TGTGCCAGCAGTTTCAGGTCGGGACATGGGGGGGCCCAGTACTTC. This codes for CASSFRSGHGGAQYF.

This clonotype occurred many times. Compared with germline, one end of the junction differs, possibly owing to a read error. For the CDR3, the DNA is TGCGCCAGCAGCTCGACAGATACGCAGTATTTT. It encodes CASSSTDTQYF. The chain joins TRBV7-2 to TRBJ2-3; D is undetermined. There are 11 residues in the CDR3. Germline V lookup: CDR1 SGHTA, CDR2 FQGNSA.

This clonotype came up a few times. The chain uses TRBV9 and TRBJ2-3; TRBD2 matches at 12 bases. V was pared by 0 bases and J by 2 bases, with 13 bases of the junction left unmatched. CDR1 SGDLS and CDR2 YYNGEE come from the germline V gene. The CDR3 runs to 20 residues. CDR3 protein: CASSVAPSGRANDVTDTQYF. CDR3 coding DNA: TGTGCCAGCAGCGTAGCTCCTAGCGGGAGGGCGAACGATGTCACAGATACGCAGTATTTT.

This clonotype was detected many times. The V gene is TRBV10-3, the J gene TRBJ2-5; D remains ambiguous. The ends were cut back, 2 bases at V and 1 base at J, with 5 bases in the middle. Germline V lookup: CDR1 ENHRY, CDR2 SYGVKD. CDR3 length: 13 residues. CDR3 in amino acids: CAISEPPQETQYF. The CDR3 DNA reads TGTGCCATCAGTGAGCCTCCCCAAGAGACCCAGTACTTC.

V usage is TRBV9 and J usage is TRBJ1-4; no reliable D call. CDR3 length equals 16 residues. Per the germline V gene, CDR1 is SGDLS and CDR2 is YYNGEE. Between the trimmed V and J ends, which lost 0 bases and 0 bases, there was a span of 9 bases. This CDR3 reads CASSVEAGATNEKLFF. The CDR3 bases are TGTGCCAGCAGCGTAGAGGCAGGCGCAACTAATGAAAAACTGTTTTTT.